Presented here are 18 T cell receptor beta chains from one specimen sequenced in a study of blood T cells in healthy people across ages. A second PCR, run for roughly 7 to 11 cycles, used a sample-barcoded 5' primer plus a J-beta primer mix. TCRdb ran MiXCR on the 5' RACE reads and lists one entry per CDR3 protein. Of some 790,000 distinct CDR3 sequences in the sample, 29% were seen once. The material sequenced was blood. The receptors derive from a woman older than 75 in good health.

This clonotype was counted at least ten times. V is TRBV6-2 or TRBV6-3 and J is TRBJ1-2; maybe TRBD1 (5 bases). V was clipped by 4 bases and J by 2 bases, with 17 bases between them. The CDR3 is made up of 16 amino acids. Germline V CDR1 and CDR2: MNHEY, SVGEGT. The CDR3 here is CASSSRGDPKNYGYTF. The DNA of the CDR3 is TGTGCCAGCAGTTCGCGGGGGGACCCTAAAAACTATGGCTACACCTTC.

This chain links TRBV10-3 with TRBJ2-1; D may be TRBD1 (6 bases). The CDR3 sequence is 14 residues long. Trimming shortened V by 2 bases and J by 4 bases, and 9 bases separated the two germline ends. Germline-derived CDR1 and CDR2 are ENHRY and SYGVKD. CDR3 in DNA: TGTGCCATCAGTGAGGGACAGACTTACAATGAGCAGTTCTTC. Encoded protein: CAISEGQTYNEQFF.

Points on this clonotype: A much larger clonotype is one base distant, so this may be a read error. V usage is TRBV5-1 and J usage is TRBJ1-2; D is perhaps TRBD1 (6 bases). CDR3 length: 14 amino acids. Germline V gene sequence: CDR1 SGHRS, CDR2 YFSETQ. The CDR3 nucleotides read TGCGCCAGCAGCTTGCAAATGGGGGCGGATGGCCACACCTTC. This sequence encodes CASSLQMGADGHTF.

Concerning this clonotype: A much larger clone lies one base from this, so it may be a read error. The chain employs TRBV6-2 or TRBV6-3 and TRBJ2-6; D is perhaps TRBD1 (5 bases). CDR1 and CDR2 from the germline V gene are MNHEY and SVGEGT. The CDR3 is made up of 18 amino acids. In DNA, the CDR3 is TGTGCCAGCAGTTACTCAGCAGGTAGAAGCTCTGGGGCCAACGTCCGGACTTTC. It yields the protein CASSYSAGRSSGANVRTF.

This clonotype turned up a few times. The V call is TRBV10-3, the J call TRBJ2-7; 10 bases map to TRBD2. Germline V gives CDR1 ENHRY, CDR2 SYGVKD. The CDR3 is made up of 15 amino acids. With V trimmed by 6 bases and J by 1 base, 6 bases remained unmatched. Written as DNA, the CDR3 is TGTGCCATCAGAAATAGCGGGGGGCGTTCCTACGAGCAGTACTTC. It yields the protein CAIRNSGGRSYEQYF.

The genes are TRBV5-1 and TRBJ2-4; D might be TRBD1 or TRBD2, each matching 5 bases. The J call is doubtful: the DNA matches TRBJ2-7 better. The CDR3 loop spans 15 amino acids. CDR1 is SGHRS and CDR2 is YFSETQ in the germline V gene. CDR3 bases: TGCGCCAGCAGCTCCAATTCCGGGACGTTCTACGAGCAGTACTTC. Translation: CASSSNSGTFYEQYF.

This clonotype appeared a few times. The V call is TRBV5-6, the J call TRBJ2-5; 11 bases align to TRBD2. CDR1 is SGHDT, CDR2 YYEEEE, per germline. The V and J ends lost 4 bases and 2 bases, in that order; junction bases with no gene match: 10. The length of the CDR3 is 17 residues. The CDR3 reads CASSLIAGGRLQETQYF. In nucleotides, the CDR3 is TGTGCCAGCAGCCTCATAGCGGGGGGGCGGTTACAAGAGACCCAGTACTTC.

The chain couples TRBV5-1 to TRBJ1-2; weak D call: TRBD1 (5 bases). The CDR3 length is 15 residues. V lost 0 bases, J lost 4 bases, and 13 bases lay in between. Germline V gives CDR1 SGHRS, CDR2 YFSETQ. The CDR3 DNA follows: TGCGCCAGCAGCTTGGTGGCAGGGTTGGGCTATGGCTACACCTTC. Translating it yields CASSLVAGLGYGYTF.

The genes are TRBV20-1 and TRBJ2-5, with 9 bases fitting TRBD2. This CDR3 is 17 amino acids long. Trimming removed 6 bases from V and 5 bases from J; junction bases left unmatched: 19. The V gene's germline CDR1 is DFQATT and CDR2 SNEGSKA (reference sequence). In DNA form, the CDR3 reads TGCAGTGCCTCGCTCCCCCTGGGACTAGCTTTAGATGAGACCCAGTACTTC. It yields the protein CSASLPLGLALDETQYF.

This clonotype has just a few counts. The CDR3, as DNA: TGCGCCAGCAGCCAAGACCACAGGAACACCGGGGAGCTGTTTTTT. It yields the protein CASSQDHRNTGELFF. The V gene is TRBV4-3, the J gene TRBJ2-2; unclear D gene. The germline V gene encodes CDR1 LGHNA and CDR2 YSLEER. Trimming cost V 0 bases and J 1 base, with 6 bases left between them. This CDR3 has 15 residues.

Turning to this clonotype: This could be a read error, since a much larger clone is one nucleotide away. The genes are TRBV15 and TRBJ2-7, with D unclear. Germline V gives CDR1 LNHNV, CDR2 YYDKDF (reference sequence). The CDR3 sequence is 14 residues long. The V end was cut by 3 bases, the J end by 7 bases, with 16 bases between. The CDR3 is CATSSGVSYNEQYF. The CDR3 nucleotides read TGTGCCACCAGCAGTGGGGTATCATACAATGAGCAGTACTTC.

Many counts were recorded for this clonotype. The rearrangement links TRBV11-2 to TRBJ2-5; D possibly corresponds to TRBD1 (5 bases). CDR3 length: 17 amino acids. Germline V lookup: CDR1 SGHAT, CDR2 FQNNGV. Trimming took off 3 bases at V and 2 bases at J, with 19 bases between the two ends. CDR3 protein: CASSFGRAKDTQETQYF. In nucleotides, the CDR3 is TGTGCCAGCAGCTTCGGCAGGGCAAAAGACACACAAGAGACCCAGTACTTC. The variable domain in full, completed from reference TRBV11-2 and TRBJ2-5, reads EAGVAQSPRYKIIEKRQSVAFWCNPISGHATLYWYQQILGQGPKLLIQFQNNGVVDDSQLPKDRFSAERLKGVDSTLKIQPAKLEDSAVYLCASSFGRAKDTQETQYFGPGTRLLVL.

This clonotype has at least ten counts. The J gene is TRBJ2-1, the V gene TRBV5-1; TRBD1 matches 11 bases. The germline gives CDR1 SGHRS, CDR2 YFSETQ. This CDR3 is 13 amino acids long. The V segment lost 3 bases and the J segment 12 bases; nucleotides outside the gene matches: 5. The CDR3 protein is CASSSGTGGWQFF. CDR3 in DNA: TGCGCCAGCAGCTCCGGGACAGGGGGTTGGCAGTTCTTC.

This clonotype was counted many times. The chain recombines TRBV7-2 with TRBJ2-3, with 14 bases aligning to TRBD2. Germline V CDR1 and CDR2: SGHTA, FQGNSA. V shed 5 bases and J 7 bases; nucleotides not matched to a gene: 11. This CDR3 comprises 17 residues. CDR3 DNA: TGTGCCAGCAGCCCGCAGACTAGCGGGGGGGTACTAAATACGCAGTATTTT. Translating gives CASSPQTSGGVLNTQYF.

A word on this clonotype: Possible read error: a much larger clone is one base away. This rearrangement joins TRBV5-5 to TRBJ1-2; TRBD1 aligns across 7 bases. The CDR3 loop spans 15 amino acids. The germline CDR1 and CDR2 sequences are SGHKS and YYEKEE (reference sequence). DNA of the CDR3: TGTGCCGGCAGCCCGACAGGGAGAAATAACTATGGCTACACCTTC. It yields the protein CAGSPTGRNNYGYTF.

This clonotype came up a few times. V usage is TRBV10-2 and J usage is TRBJ1-1; 7 bases fit TRBD1. The V gene's germline CDR1 is WSHSY and CDR2 SAAADI. This CDR3 comprises 14 residues. Germline trimming cut 6 bases from V and 4 bases from J; bases unmatched to any gene: 8. The CDR3 loop is CASSTHRGGTEAFF. The CDR3 nucleotides read TGCGCCAGCAGCACTCACAGGGGTGGCACTGAAGCTTTCTTT.

V gene TRBV27 combines with J gene TRBJ2-3, with D maybe TRBD1 (6 bases). The CDR3 is made up of 16 amino acids. Germline values: CDR1 MNHEY, CDR2 SMNVEV (reference sequence). Trimming took 5 bases from V and 2 from J, leaving 17 bases between them. In DNA, the CDR3 is TGTGCCAGCAGTCAGCCCAGGACAGTTATCACAGATACGCAGTATTTT. Protein product: CASSQPRTVITDTQYF.

This chain links TRBV4-2 with TRBJ2-5, with no clear D. The germline V and J ends were trimmed by 1 base and 1 base, with 13 bases remaining between them. Germline CDR1 LGHNA, CDR2 YNFKEQ. The CDR3 has 16 amino acids. The DNA for the CDR3 is TGTGCCAGCAGCCAAGGTTCGTCGAGCGTCCAAGAGACCCAGTACTTC. Protein sequence: CASSQGSSSVQETQYF.